This T cell receptor beta chain derives from a study of vaccination and CD4 T cells after COVID-19. Background on the study: Convalescents were six males and four females, two of them Hispanic. Spike peptides, overlapping and drawn from SARS-CoV-2, HCoV-NL63, HCoV-OC43 and HCoV-229E, were used to stimulate cells.

The Oncomine TCR Beta short-read assay was what sequenced the DNA obtained from cultured CD4+ T cells. TCRdb independently ran MiXCR on the PCR reads; one entry per CDR3 protein. The sample holds about 16,000 distinct CDR3 sequences, around three fifths seen once. This clonotype was counted between two and nine times. Its antigen is not known. Treatment reported: roughly 11-day PBMC culture with coronavirus spike peptide pools or control peptides (ViraFEST assay). Cultures used some 2 million PBMCs per well, 7.5 to 10 IU/ml IL-2 and 9.5 to 10 ug/ml peptides. Trimming left V 7 bases short and J 2 bases short, with 14 bases between. This CDR3 contains 14 residues. Germline-derived CDR1 and CDR2 are SNHLY and FYNNEI.

The sequenced sample consisted of CD4+ T cells from blood, cultured in vitro. The sequence came from a human donor who had recovered from COVID-19. The chain couples TRBV2 to TRBJ1-2; maybe TRBD1 (6 bases). CDR3 residues: CASTSRTVNYGYTF. CDR3 nucleotide sequence: TGTGCCAGCACCTCCCGGACAGTGAACTATGGCTACACCTTC.